One and the same sample provided the 19 T cell receptor beta chains below, sequenced in a study of CD8 T cells in Susac syndrome. With random hexamers, 0.5 to 1 ug RNA was reverse transcribed. Using its own MiXCR run on the immunoSEQ multiplex PCR reads, TCRdb lists one record per CDR3 protein. The data show 180,000 or so distinct CDR3 sequences, more than 90% seen once. What was sequenced was CD4+ T cells from PBMCs. Source of these receptors: a human donor with multiple sclerosis.

The V gene is TRBV7-9, the J gene TRBJ2-1; D is ambiguous. Looked up from germline, CDR1 is SEHNR and CDR2 is FQNEAQ (reference sequence). The CDR3 has 16 amino acids. Trimming cost V 1 base and J 4 bases, with 14 bases left between them. The CDR3 sequence is CASSLGSPGLYNEQFF. In DNA form, the CDR3 reads TGTGCCAGCAGCTTAGGCAGCCCCGGCCTTTACAATGAGCAGTTCTTC.

V usage is TRBV9 and J usage is TRBJ2-7; 9 bases align to TRBD2. The junction had 5 bases not matched to a gene; V was cut back by 4 bases and J by 0 bases. Per germline, CDR1 SGDLS and CDR2 YYNGEE. CDR3 size: 15 residues. CDR3 amino acids: CASSRKTSGSYEQYF. The CDR3 DNA sequence: TGTGCCAGCAGCCGAAAGACTAGCGGCTCCTACGAGCAGTACTTC.

The chain recombines TRBV10-3 with TRBJ2-1, with 9 bases lining up with TRBD2. CDR1 and CDR2 from the germline V gene are ENHRY and SYGVKD. V was pared by 6 bases and J by 5 bases, with 2 bases of the junction left unmatched. This CDR3 is 13 amino acids long. CDR3 in DNA: TGTGCCATCAGGACTAGCGGCAACAATGAGCAGTTCTTC. This translates into CAIRTSGNNEQFF.

The chain employs TRBV5-1 and TRBJ2-7; D perhaps matches TRBD1 (6 bases). The CDR3 has 17 residues. The germline V gene has CDR1 SGHRS and CDR2 YFSETQ. The V and J ends lost 0 bases and 0 bases respectively, with 16 bases between them. The CDR3 region is CASSLEEGRGHSYEQYF. The CDR3 DNA is TGCGCCAGCAGCTTGGAAGAGGGCAGGGGCCACTCCTACGAGCAGTACTTC. The full variable domain, rest sourced from reference TRBV5-1 and TRBJ2-7, is KAGVTQTPRYLIKTRGQQVTLSCSPISGHRSVSWYQQTPGQGLQFLFEYFSETQRNKGNFPGRFSGRQFSNSRSEMNVSTLELGDSALYLCASSLEEGRGHSYEQYFGPGTRLTVT.

A single count supports this clonotype. The chain employs TRBV20-1 and TRBJ1-2, with D possibly matching TRBD1 (5 bases). CDR1 DFQATT and CDR2 SNEGSKA come from the germline V gene (reference sequence). V dropped 1 base and J dropped 11 bases, with 11 bases sitting between them. This CDR3 spans 11 amino acids. CDR3 sequence reads: CSARGDSAYTF. DNA of the CDR3: TGCAGTGCTAGAGGAGACAGTGCTTACACCTTC.

The rearrangement uses TRBV29-1 and TRBJ2-7, with 8 bases lining up with TRBD2. Germline-derived CDR1 and CDR2 are SQVTM and ANQGSEA. V shed 7 bases and J 3 bases; nucleotides not matched to a gene: 14. The CDR3 consists of 15 residues. CDR3 DNA sequence: TGCAGCGCCGGGGGGGTGCCTTCCAATAACTACGAGCAGTACTTC. It encodes CSAGGVPSNNYEQYF.

This rearrangement joins TRBV27 to TRBJ1-5; a possible D gene is TRBD1 (6 bases). The CDR3 consists of 14 residues. Looked up from germline, CDR1 is MNHEY and CDR2 is SMNVEV (reference sequence). Trimming stripped 7 bases from V and 4 bases from J, with 14 bases between. The CDR3 sequence: CASILQGGNQPQHF. The CDR3 DNA is TGTGCCAGCATCCTCCAAGGGGGGAATCAGCCCCAGCATTTT.

The chain employs TRBV7-9 and TRBJ1-2; 8 positions match TRBD1. The CDR3 covers 15 residues. CDR1 and CDR2 (germline): SEHNR, FQNEAQ (reference sequence). The J segment lost 2 bases and the V segment lost 5 bases, leaving 7 bases of the junction unmatched. The CDR3 reads CASSKGQVRNYGYTF. The CDR3 nucleotides read TGTGCCAGCAGCAAGGGACAGGTCCGCAACTATGGCTACACCTTC.

In DNA, the CDR3 is TGTGCCAGCAGCTTGAACGGAGGCGCAGATACGCAGTATTTT. This encodes CASSLNGGADTQYF. The chain recombines TRBV5-4 with TRBJ2-3, with D tentatively TRBD2 (5 bases). The CDR3 has 14 amino acids. The V gene lost 1 base and the J gene lost 4 bases, with 10 bases spanning the gap. Germline CDR1 is SGHNT and CDR2 is YYREEE (reference sequence).

The chain joins TRBV20-1 to TRBJ1-5; 8 bases line up with TRBD1. Looked up from germline, CDR1 is DFQATT and CDR2 is SNEGSKA (reference sequence). The CDR3 totals 14 residues. The V gene end was trimmed by 5 bases and the J gene end by 1 base; junction bases not matched to a gene: 4. This CDR3 reads CSASGQGSNQPQHF. The CDR3 nucleotides read TGCAGTGCTTCTGGACAGGGAAGCAATCAGCCCCAGCATTTT.

This chain connects TRBV20-1 to TRBJ2-7, with 9 positions matching TRBD1. Per the germline V gene, CDR1 is DFQATT and CDR2 is SNEGSKA (reference sequence). This CDR3 comprises 13 residues. V shed 4 bases, J shed 2 bases, and the junction held 3 bases outside the gene matches. In nucleotides, the CDR3 is TGCAGTGCTACAGGACAGGGGACCTACGAGCAGTACTTC. Translating gives CSATGQGTYEQYF.

V gene TRBV10-3 combines with J gene TRBJ2-4; TRBD1 matches at 7 bases. The CDR3 runs 16 residues. V lost 3 bases to trimming and J lost 0 bases; unmatched junction nucleotides: 5. Per germline, CDR1 ENHRY and CDR2 SYGVKD. The CDR3 loop reads CAISDPTGLAKNIQYF. The CDR3 nucleotides are TGTGCCATCAGTGATCCGACAGGGCTAGCCAAAAACATTCAGTACTTC.

The CDR3, as DNA: TGTGCCAGCAGTTCCGAAAGGTTCCGGGAGACCCAGTACTTC. It yields the protein CASSSERFRETQYF. V usage is TRBV27 and J usage is TRBJ2-5; D remains unclear. CDR3 length equals 14 residues. Germline CDR1 and CDR2: MNHEY and SMNVEV (reference sequence). The V end was cut by 4 bases, the J end by 5 bases, with 14 bases between.

J is TRBJ2-3 and V is TRBV20-1; tentative D call: TRBD1 (6 bases). V was cut by 6 bases and J by 3 bases, with 16 bases left in between. Germline values: CDR1 DFQATT, CDR2 SNEGSKA (reference sequence). The CDR3 runs to 14 residues. The CDR3 protein is CSAPRGGLTDTQYF. CDR3 in DNA: TGCAGTGCCCCCCGAGGGGGTTTGACAGATACGCAGTATTTT.

The chain recombines TRBV20-1 with TRBJ1-6; TRBD1 aligns across 8 bases. Germline loops: CDR1 DFQATT, CDR2 SNEGSKA (reference sequence). The CDR3 runs 14 residues. Germline trimming cut 6 bases from V and 5 bases from J; bases unmatched to any gene: 6. CDR3 in amino acids: CSARTGRDNSPLHF. CDR3 DNA sequence: TGCAGTGCCAGGACAGGGCGGGATAATTCACCCCTCCACTTT.

The chain recombines TRBV3-1 with TRBJ2-1; D perhaps matches TRBD2 (6 bases). Per germline, CDR1 LGHDT and CDR2 YNNKEL (reference sequence). Trimming removed 0 bases at V and 4 bases at J, with 16 bases between. The CDR3 is 17 residues long. The CDR3 DNA follows: TGTGCCAGCAGCCAAGAGGCCTCACTAGCACGTTACAATGAGCAGTTCTTC. This codes for CASSQEASLARYNEQFF.

This rearrangement joins TRBV12-3 or TRBV12-4 to TRBJ2-2; D unclear. V was shortened by 3 bases and J by 7 bases, with 6 bases between the two germline ends. The CDR3 totals 12 residues. The CDR3 coding sequence is TGTGCCAGCAGTTTTACTCTCGGGGAGCTGTTTTTT. Its protein is CASSFTLGELFF.

This chain connects TRBV12-3 or TRBV12-4 to TRBJ2-5, with a possible D match to TRBD1 (5 bases). CDR3 size: 13 residues. V lost 2 bases, J lost 4 bases, and 8 bases lay in between. CDR3 DNA: TGTGCCAGCAGTTTATTACAGGCAGAGACCCAGTACTTC. It specifies CASSLLQAETQYF.

With respect to this clonotype: One end of the junction is discordant with germline, which a read error may explain. The V gene is TRBV7-9, the J gene TRBJ2-1; 10 nucleotides line up with TRBD2. This CDR3 comprises 14 residues. Germline V gives CDR1 SEHNR, CDR2 FQNEAQ (reference sequence). The CDR3: CASSPALAGVKLLF. Here the CDR3 DNA reads TGTGCCAGCAGCCCCGCCCTAGCGGGGGTAAAGCTCCTCTTC.